Presented here are 3 T cell receptor beta chains from one specimen sequenced in a study of spatial heterogeneity in lung cancer. Study results and caveats: The number of expanded tumor alpha and beta chains correlated with mutation number.

MiXCR was run by TCRdb on the 5' RACE reads, yielding one entry per CDR3 protein. The sample has approximately 3,000 distinct CDR3 sequences, about a sixth seen once. These receptors' antigens are unknown. Noted time point: sample taken at primary tumor resection. The source was lung tumor tissue, collected at surgery. Receptor source: a male donor with early-stage non-small cell lung cancer.

The rearrangement uses TRBV20-1 and TRBJ1-2, with D unresolved. The CDR3 loop spans 10 amino acids. Looked up from germline, CDR1 is DFQATT and CDR2 is SNEGSKA (reference sequence). Trimming removed 7 bases from V and 4 bases from J, with 7 bases in between. The DNA for the CDR3 is TGCAGTGGCCAGCTCTATGGCTACACCTTC. Translating it yields CSGQLYGYTF.

The count of this clonotype is one. The rearrangement joins TRBV7-9 to TRBJ2-5, with a possible D match to TRBD1 (6 bases). CDR1 and CDR2 (germline): SEHNR, FQNEAQ (reference sequence). Trimming cost V 8 bases and J 2 bases, with 15 bases left between them. The CDR3 covers 14 residues. CDR3 bases: TGTGCCAGCTACCGACTGGGGGCTCAAGAGACCCAGTACTTC. This codes for CASYRLGAQETQYF.

This clonotype came up a few times. This chain links TRBV20-1 with TRBJ2-7; perhaps D is TRBD1 or TRBD2 (7 bases each). The length of the CDR3 is 14 residues. The ends were cut back, 2 bases at V and 5 bases at J, with 16 bases in the middle. Germline V gene data show CDR1 as DFQATT and CDR2 as SNEGSKA (reference sequence). The CDR3 region is CSARKGAGVDEQYF. The CDR3 DNA reads as TGCAGTGCTAGAAAGGGGGCGGGAGTGGACGAGCAGTACTTC.